Listed here are 18 T cell receptor beta chains from one sample, sequenced in a study of cytomegalovirus exposure and HLA in healthy donors. Amplification used 60 Vbeta primers and 13 Jbeta primers. The protocol was immunoSEQ multiplex PCR, while the TCRdb copy is restricted to in-frame clones and leaves out a portion. This sample carries roughly 150,000 clones, 85% of them seen once, and the ten largest clones take 1%. Input material: PBMCs. The receptors here all came from a boy aged 2-9 years in good health and CMV-seronegative.

This clone was seen a few times. The J gene is TRBJ1-1, the V gene TRBV21-1; the table assigns TRBD1, which was not confirmed against the DNA. TRBV21-1 is shown as a pseudogene. The length of the CDR3 is 12 residues. For the CDR3, the DNA is TGTGCCAGCAGCAGAAGGGGCACTGAAGCTTTCTTT. Its translation is CASSRRGTEAFF.

The V gene is TRBV19, the J gene TRBJ2-3, with 9 bases fitting TRBD1. There are 16 residues in the CDR3. Germline assignment: CDR1 LNHDA and CDR2 SQIVND (reference sequence). Unmatched junction bases numbered 9, after V lost 7 bases and J lost 1 base. The CDR3 nucleotides read TGTGCCAGTAAACCAACAGGGGGCGCGGGCACAGATACGCAGTATTTT. Amino acids: CASKPTGGAGTDTQYF.

In its sample, this clone was seen a few times. The chain is built from TRBV30 and TRBJ2-1, with D perhaps TRBD2 (6 bases). V was cut by 4 bases and J by 0 bases, with 10 bases left in between. The CDR3 is made up of 14 amino acids. The germline V gene encodes CDR1 GTSNPN and CDR2 SVGIG (reference sequence). CDR3 coding DNA: TGTGCCTGGAAGGAGGGTCGCTCCTACAATGAGCAGTTCTTC. Encoded protein: CAWKEGRSYNEQFF.

This chain uses TRBV10-3 with TRBJ2-1; 8 bases agree with TRBD2. Germline V CDR1 and CDR2: ENHRY, SYGVKD. This CDR3 has 15 amino acids. The ends lost 4 bases at V and 4 bases at J; junction bases unmatched: 6. The CDR3 region has the DNA TGTGCCATCAGTGGCAGCCGGGGGGGGTACAATGAGCAGTTCTTC. Its protein is CAISGSRGGYNEQFF.

The chain joins TRBV28 to TRBJ2-3; D may be TRBD2 (7 bases). Germline-derived CDR1 and CDR2 are MDHEN and SYDVKM. The CDR3 runs to 17 residues. With 5 bases removed from V and 2 bases from J, the gap between germline ends came to 20 bases. This chain's CDR3 is CASSPRGSGPLTDTQYF. CDR3 nucleotides: TGTGCCAGCAGTCCCAGGGGTAGCGGGCCTCTCACAGATACGCAGTATTTT.

This clone was seen more than once but under ten times. Other DNA sequences within the sample encode an identical CDR3. The rearrangement joins TRBV7-9 to TRBJ1-1, with no clear D. This CDR3 region has 10 residues. Trimming took 7 bases from V and 3 from J, leaving 3 bases between them. Germline assignment: CDR1 SEHNR and CDR2 FQNEAQ (reference sequence). CDR3 loop: CASTDTEAFF. In DNA, the CDR3 is TGTGCCAGCACAGACACTGAAGCTTTCTTT.

V gene TRBV19 combines with J gene TRBJ1-1, with unresolved D. The CDR3 runs to 13 residues. Germline CDR1 is LNHDA and CDR2 is SQIVND (reference sequence). Between the trimmed V and J ends, which lost 5 bases and 2 bases, there was a span of 9 bases. The CDR3 region has the DNA TGTGCCAGTAGTGTGAGCTACAACACTGAAGCTTTCTTT. Its translation is CASSVSYNTEAFF.

This clone was observed a handful of times. V gene TRBV10-3 combines with J gene TRBJ2-3, with D possibly TRBD1 on 6 matching bases. Between the trimmed V and J ends, which lost 2 bases and 4 bases, there was a span of 7 bases. Looked up from germline, CDR1 is ENHRY and CDR2 is SYGVKD. The CDR3 sequence is 13 residues long. The CDR3 coding sequence is TGTGCCATCAGTGAGGGGGGCTCAGATACGCAGTATTTT. Its protein is CAISEGGSDTQYF.

CDR3 region: CASSPLRETQYF. For the CDR3, the DNA is TGTGCCAGCAGTCCCCTCCGAGAGACCCAGTACTTC. This chain uses TRBV28 with TRBJ2-5; D not resolved. CDR1 and CDR2 (germline): MDHEN, SYDVKM. The CDR3 is 12 residues long. Trimming cost V 5 bases and J 4 bases, with 8 bases left between them.

Regarding this clone: A read error may produce the germline difference seen at one junction end. The CDR3 DNA reads as TGTTCCAGCAGTCCAGGGACATGGGCTTTCTTT. It is translated as CSSSPGTWAFF. V usage is TRBV7-9 and J usage is TRBJ1-1; a possible D gene is TRBD1 (6 bases). This CDR3 has 11 amino acids. CDR1 is SEHNR, CDR2 FQNEAQ, per germline (reference sequence).

This sequence joins TRBV27 and TRBJ2-5; D not certain. The CDR3 consists of 13 residues. Per germline, CDR1 MNHEY and CDR2 SMNVEV (reference sequence). Trimming pared 2 bases from V and 0 bases from J, leaving 4 bases between. The CDR3 loop is CASSLRDQETQYF. The DNA of the CDR3 is TGTGCCAGCAGTTTACGGGACCAAGAGACCCAGTACTTC.

The gene calls are TRBV6-6 and TRBJ1-1; a possible D gene is TRBD1 (5 bases). CDR1 is MNHNY and CDR2 is SVGAGI in the germline V gene (reference sequence). The CDR3 contains 13 residues. V was pared by 8 bases and J by 0 bases, with 10 bases between. The CDR3 spells CASGTTVNTEAFF. The CDR3 DNA sequence: TGTGCCAGCGGTACGACAGTGAACACTGAAGCTTTCTTT.

V gene TRBV15 combines with J gene TRBJ1-1, with D possibly matching TRBD1 (6 bases). Per germline, CDR1 LNHNV and CDR2 YYDKDF (reference sequence). CDR3 size: 15 residues. V lost 5 bases, J lost 0 bases, and 13 bases lay in between. For the CDR3, the DNA is TGTGCCACCAGCTTCTCAGGGGTCATGAACACTGAAGCTTTCTTT. Its protein is CATSFSGVMNTEAFF.

The chain has TRBV20-1 and TRBJ2-7; D not resolved. The V end was cut by 1 base, the J end by 8 bases, with 9 bases between. CDR1 and CDR2 (germline): DFQATT, SNEGSKA (reference sequence). The CDR3 is 11 residues long. The CDR3 DNA is TGCAGTGCTAGAGTCCAGTTGCAGCAGTACTTC. Translated: CSARVQLQQYF.

The V call is TRBV28, the J call TRBJ1-6; 7 nucleotides agree with TRBD1. Looked up from germline, CDR1 is MDHEN and CDR2 is SYDVKM. V was clipped by 7 bases and J by 10 bases; unmatched bases: 7. The CDR3 is 13 amino acids. The CDR3 coding sequence is TGTGCCAGCACCGACAGGGTGGTCTCACCCCTCCACTTT. This sequence encodes CASTDRVVSPLHF.

The rearrangement uses TRBV11-2 and TRBJ2-1; 10 bases line up with TRBD2. The CDR3 extends over 17 amino acids. CDR1 SGHAT and CDR2 FQNNGV come from the germline V gene. With V trimmed by 3 bases and J by 3 bases, 8 bases remained unmatched. The CDR3 protein is CASSLKAGGPIYNEQFF. The CDR3 DNA is TGTGCCAGCAGCTTGAAAGCGGGAGGGCCCATCTACAATGAGCAGTTCTTC. The full variable domain, its missing parts supplied by reference TRBV11-2 and TRBJ2-1, is EAGVAQSPRYKIIEKRQSVAFWCNPISGHATLYWYQQILGQGPKLLIQFQNNGVVDDSQLPKDRFSAERLKGVDSTLKIQPAKLEDSAVYLCASSLKAGGPIYNEQFFGPGTRLTVL.

The rearrangement joins TRBV5-1 to TRBJ2-7; TRBD2 aligns across 10 bases. The germline V gene has CDR1 SGHRS and CDR2 YFSETQ. The V and J ends lost 4 bases and 4 bases, in that order; junction bases with no gene match: 11. The CDR3 spans 16 residues. CDR3 region: CASSILAGALKYEQYV. CDR3 coding DNA: TGCGCCAGCAGCATCCTAGCGGGGGCACTGAAATACGAGCAGTACGTC.

The chain joins TRBV5-5 to TRBJ2-3; a weak D match, TRBD2 (6 bases). Trimming left V 4 bases short and J 2 bases short, with 14 bases between. This CDR3 contains 15 residues. The germline CDR1 and CDR2 sequences are SGHKS and YYEKEE (reference sequence). The CDR3 sequence: CASSPRDLITDTQYF. In nucleotides, the CDR3 is TGTGCCAGCAGCCCCCGGGACTTAATCACAGATACGCAGTATTTT.